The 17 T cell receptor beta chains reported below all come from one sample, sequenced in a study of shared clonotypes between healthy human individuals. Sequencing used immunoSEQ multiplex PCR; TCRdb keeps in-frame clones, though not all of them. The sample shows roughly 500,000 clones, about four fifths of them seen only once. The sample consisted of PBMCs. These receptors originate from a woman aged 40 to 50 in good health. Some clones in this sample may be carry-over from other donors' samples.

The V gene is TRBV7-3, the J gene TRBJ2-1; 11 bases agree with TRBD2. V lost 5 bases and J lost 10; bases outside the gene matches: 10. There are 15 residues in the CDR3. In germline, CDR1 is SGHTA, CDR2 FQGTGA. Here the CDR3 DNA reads TGTGCCAGCAGCCGATCCACTAGCGGGAGAGGCGAGCAGTTCTTC. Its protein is CASSRSTSGRGEQFF. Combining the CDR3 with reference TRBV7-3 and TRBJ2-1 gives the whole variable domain GAGVSQTPSNKVTEKGKYVELRCDPISGHTALYWYRQSLGQGPEFLIYFQGTGAADDSGLPNDRFFAVRPEGSVSTLKIQRTERGDSAVYLCASSRSTSGRGEQFFGPGTRLTVL.

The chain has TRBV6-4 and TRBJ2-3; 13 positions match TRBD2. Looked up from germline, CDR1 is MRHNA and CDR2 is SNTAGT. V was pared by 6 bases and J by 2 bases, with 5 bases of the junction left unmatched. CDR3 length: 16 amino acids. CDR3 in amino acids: CASSATSGRPTDTQYF. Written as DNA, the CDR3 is TGTGCCAGCAGCGCGACTAGCGGGAGGCCCACAGATACGCAGTATTTT.

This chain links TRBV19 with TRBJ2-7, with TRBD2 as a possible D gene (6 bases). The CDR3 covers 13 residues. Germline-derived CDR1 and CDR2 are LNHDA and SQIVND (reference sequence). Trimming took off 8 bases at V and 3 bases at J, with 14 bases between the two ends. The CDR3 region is CASSPAGLYEQYF. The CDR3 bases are TGTGCCAGTTCCCCGGCGGGGCTCTACGAGCAGTACTTC.

CDR3 coding DNA: TGTGCCAGCAGAGGTACAAGGGGCTACACCTTC. Translation gives CASRGTRGYTF. The chain recombines TRBV6-6 with TRBJ1-2; D gene ambiguous. V gave up 6 bases and J gave up 8 bases, with 10 bases separating them. Germline V gene sequence: CDR1 MNHNY, CDR2 SVGAGI (reference sequence). The CDR3 has 11 amino acids.

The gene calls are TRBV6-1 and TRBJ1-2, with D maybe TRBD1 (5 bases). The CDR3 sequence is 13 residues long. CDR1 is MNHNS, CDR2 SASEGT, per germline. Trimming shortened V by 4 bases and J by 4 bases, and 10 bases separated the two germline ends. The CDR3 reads CASSGQFLYGYTF. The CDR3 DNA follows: TGTGCCAGCAGTGGACAGTTTCTCTATGGCTACACCTTC.

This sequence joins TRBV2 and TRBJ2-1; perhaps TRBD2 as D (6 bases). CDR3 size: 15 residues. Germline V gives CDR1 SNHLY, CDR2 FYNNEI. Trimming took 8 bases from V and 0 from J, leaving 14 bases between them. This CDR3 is CASRRGQYSYNEQFF. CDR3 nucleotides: TGTGCCAGCCGGCGGGGTCAATACTCCTACAATGAGCAGTTCTTC.

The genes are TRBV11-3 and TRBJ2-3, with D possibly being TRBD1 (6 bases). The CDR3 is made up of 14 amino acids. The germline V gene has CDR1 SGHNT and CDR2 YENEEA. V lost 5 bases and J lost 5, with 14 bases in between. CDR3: CASSQTGLGDTQYF. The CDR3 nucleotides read TGTGCCAGCAGCCAAACAGGGTTGGGAGATACGCAGTATTTT.

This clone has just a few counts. This CDR3 reads CASSQDGADTNYGYTF. CDR3 nucleotide sequence: TGTGCCAGCAGCCAAGATGGGGCAGATACTAACTATGGCTACACCTTC. The chain combines TRBV4-2 with TRBJ1-2; D may be TRBD1 (5 bases). Between the trimmed V and J ends, which lost 0 bases and 0 bases, there was a span of 11 bases. The CDR3 totals 16 residues. In germline, CDR1 is LGHNA, CDR2 YNFKEQ.

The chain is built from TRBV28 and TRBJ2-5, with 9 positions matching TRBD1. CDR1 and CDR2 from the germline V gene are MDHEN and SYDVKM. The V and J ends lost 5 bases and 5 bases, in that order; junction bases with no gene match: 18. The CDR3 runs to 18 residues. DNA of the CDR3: TGTGCCAGCAGTGCCGCTTTTGGTGGGACAGGGTCTACGGAGACCCAGTACTTC. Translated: CASSAAFGGTGSTETQYF.

The CDR3 spells CASSQGGYQPQHF. CDR3 bases: TGTGCCAGTTCTCAAGGGGGTTATCAGCCCCAGCATTTT. The genes are TRBV19 and TRBJ1-5; D is possibly TRBD1 (6 bases). Trimming removed 8 bases at V and 5 bases at J, with 13 bases between. Germline V gene data show CDR1 as LNHDA and CDR2 as SQIVND (reference sequence). This CDR3 contains 13 residues.

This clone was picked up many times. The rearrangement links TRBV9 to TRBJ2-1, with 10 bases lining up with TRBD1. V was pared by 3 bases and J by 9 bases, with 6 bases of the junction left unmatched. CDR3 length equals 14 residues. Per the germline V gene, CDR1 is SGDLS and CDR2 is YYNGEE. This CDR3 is CASSDPRTGGEQFF. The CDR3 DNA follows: TGTGCCAGCAGCGACCCTCGGACAGGGGGTGAGCAGTTCTTC.

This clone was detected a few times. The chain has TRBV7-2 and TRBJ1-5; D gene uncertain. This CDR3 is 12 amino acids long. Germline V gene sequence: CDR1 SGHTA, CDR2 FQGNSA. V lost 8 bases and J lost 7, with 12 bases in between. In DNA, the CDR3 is TGTGCCAGCGGACTGGCTGGGCAGCCCCAGCATTTT. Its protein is CASGLAGQPQHF.

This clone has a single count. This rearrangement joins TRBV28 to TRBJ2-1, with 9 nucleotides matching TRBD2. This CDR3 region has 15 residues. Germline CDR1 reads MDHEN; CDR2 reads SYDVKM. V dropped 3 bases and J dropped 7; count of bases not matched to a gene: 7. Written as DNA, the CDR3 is TGTGCCAGCAGTTTCAAGGGACTAGCTCGGAATGAGCAGTTCTTC. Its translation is CASSFKGLARNEQFF.

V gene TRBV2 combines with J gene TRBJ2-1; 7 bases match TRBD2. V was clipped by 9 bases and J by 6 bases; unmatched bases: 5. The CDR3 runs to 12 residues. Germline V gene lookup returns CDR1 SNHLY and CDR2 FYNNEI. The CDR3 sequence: CASGLEPNEQFF. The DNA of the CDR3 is TGTGCCAGTGGACTAGAACCCAATGAGCAGTTCTTC.

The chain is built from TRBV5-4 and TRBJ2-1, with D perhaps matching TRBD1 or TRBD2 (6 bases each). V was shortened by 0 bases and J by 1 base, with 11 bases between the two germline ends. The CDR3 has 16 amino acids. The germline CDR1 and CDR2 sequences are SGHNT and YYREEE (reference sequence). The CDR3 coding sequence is TGTGCCAGCAGCTTGGACAGGGAGGTTTCCTACAATGAGCAGTTCTTC. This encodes CASSLDREVSYNEQFF. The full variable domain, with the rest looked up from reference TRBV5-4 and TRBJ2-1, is ETGVTQSPTHLIKTRGQQVTLRCSSQSGHNTVSWYQQALGQGPQFIFQYYREEENGRGNFPPRFSGLQFPNYSSELNVNALELDDSALYLCASSLDREVSYNEQFFGPGTRLTVL.

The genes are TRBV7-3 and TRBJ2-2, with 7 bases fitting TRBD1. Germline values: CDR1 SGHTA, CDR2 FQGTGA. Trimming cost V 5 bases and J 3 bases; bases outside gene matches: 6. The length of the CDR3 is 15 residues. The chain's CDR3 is CASSPDRAHTGELFF. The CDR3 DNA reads TGTGCCAGCAGCCCCGACAGGGCCCACACCGGGGAGCTGTTTTTT.

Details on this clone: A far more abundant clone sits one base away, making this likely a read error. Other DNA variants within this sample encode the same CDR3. The CDR3 here is CASSLAVRTGGLGSYEQYF. CDR3 nucleotides: TGTGCCAGCAGCTTAGCGGTGAGAACTGGGGGACTGGGGTCCTACGAGCAGTACTTC. The chain joins TRBV7-9 to TRBJ2-7; D might be TRBD2 (6 bases). CDR1 and CDR2 from the germline V gene are SEHNR and FQNEAQ (reference sequence). The V and J ends lost 0 bases and 1 base respectively, with 22 bases between them. The CDR3 contains 19 residues. The complete variable domain, with remaining parts taken from reference TRBV7-9 and TRBJ2-7, reads DTGVSQNPRHKITKRGQNVTFRCDPISEHNRLYWYRQTLGQGPEFLTYFQNEAQLEKSRLLSDRFSAERPKGSFSTLEIQRTEQGDSAMYLCASSLAVRTGGLGSYEQYFGPGTRLTVT.